Listed here are 14 T cell receptor beta chains from one sample, sequenced in a study of T cell clusters in autoimmune cytopenias. Multiplex touch-down PCR amplified TRB using TRB-A and TRB-B pools in one tube. Reprocessing the multiplex PCR reads, TCRdb reports a single entry for every CDR3 protein and omits DNA. The sample's table shows about 7,100 distinct CDR3 sequences. Each sample's input was 250 to 300 ng genomic DNA, some 38,000 genome equivalents. The sample also formed part of further work on T cell repertoires in aging, cancer and after chemotherapy.

Sequenced: peripheral blood. The receptor set was obtained from a human donor in good health.

The V call is TRBV12-3 or TRBV12-4, the J call TRBJ2-1; TCRdb's D gene call, TRBD1, goes unchecked for lack of DNA. The CDR3 runs 12 residues. The CDR3 loop reads CASSPVGGVRFF.

The chain recombines TRBV27 with TRBJ2-7. CDR3 length equals 15 residues. Germline CDR1 and CDR2: MNHEY and SMNVEV (reference sequence). The CDR3 here is CASSLSGFQGYEQYF.

This clonotype is deemed medium-sized by its frequency. CDR3 sequence reads: CARDGASGESEKLFF. V gene TRBV13 combines with J gene TRBJ1-4; checking the TCRdb D call of TRBD1 is not possible without DNA. The CDR3 has 15 amino acids. Germline V lookup: CDR1 PRHDT, CDR2 FYEKMQ (reference sequence). Drawing the rest from reference TRBV13 and TRBJ1-4, the complete variable domain is AAGVIQSPRHLIKEKRETATLKCYPIPRHDTVYWYQQGPGQDPQFLISFYEKMQSDKGSIPDRFSAQQFSDYHSELNMSSLELGDSALYFCARDGASGESEKLFFGSGTQLSVL.

This chain uses TRBV6-1 with TRBJ2-3; the D call from TCRdb, TRBD1, cannot be confirmed without DNA. This CDR3 comprises 16 residues. CDR1 is MNHNS and CDR2 is SASEGT in the germline V gene. The CDR3 reads CASSELGGRGTDTQYF.

By frequency, this clonotype is medium-sized (0.01 to 0.1%). This chain uses TRBV6-5 with TRBJ1-5; TCRdb gives TRBD1 as the D gene, but with no DNA this cannot be confirmed. The CDR3 totals 13 residues. Germline CDR1 and CDR2: MNHEY and SVGAGI. The CDR3 reads CASSYSSGGPQHF.

This clonotype is classed as medium-sized by frequency. This rearrangement joins TRBV7-6 to TRBJ2-5. Germline CDR1 and CDR2: SGHVS and FNYEAQ. The CDR3 length is 12 residues. The chain's CDR3 is CASSLVQETQYF.

According to its frequency, this clonotype is medium-sized. The rearrangement uses TRBV19 and TRBJ1-4; the D call from TCRdb, TRBD1, cannot be confirmed without DNA. Germline V gene sequence: CDR1 LNHDA, CDR2 SQIVND (reference sequence). The CDR3 loop spans 13 amino acids. The CDR3: CAVQRAINEKLFF.

According to its frequency, this clonotype is medium-sized. J is TRBJ2-2 and V is TRBV19; without DNA, the TCRdb call of TRBD1 cannot be checked. CDR1 and CDR2 from the germline V gene are LNHDA and SQIVND (reference sequence). This CDR3 comprises 14 residues. The CDR3 reads CASSIGQLKISLFF.

The rearrangement links TRBV6-1 to TRBJ2-7; lacking DNA, the TRBD1 call made by TCRdb goes unchecked. Germline V gives CDR1 MNHNS, CDR2 SASEGT. The CDR3 runs to 15 residues. The CDR3 sequence: CASSINYRGPYEQYF.

Frequency places this clonotype as medium-sized. The chain employs TRBV29-1 and TRBJ1-2. From germline, CDR1 is SQVTM and CDR2 ANQGSEA. This CDR3 has 12 residues. The CDR3 spells CSVSTANYGYTF.

The chain is built from TRBV19 and TRBJ2-1; TCRdb calls TRBD2, which cannot be checked without DNA. The CDR3 has 15 amino acids. Germline loops: CDR1 LNHDA, CDR2 SQIVND (reference sequence). The CDR3 reads CASSILAGGQNEQFF.

The V call is TRBV5-6, the J call TRBJ2-7; TCRdb gives TRBD1 as the D gene, but with no DNA this cannot be confirmed. The length of the CDR3 is 14 residues. The germline V gene encodes CDR1 SGHDT and CDR2 YYEEEE. The chain's CDR3 is CASSTVQGTYEQYF.

This clonotype registers medium-sized by frequency. This sequence joins TRBV6-2 or TRBV6-3 and TRBJ2-2; TCRdb outputs TRBD1, but without DNA this stays unchecked. Germline V gene sequence: CDR1 MNHEY, CDR2 SVGEGT. The CDR3 is made up of 14 amino acids. CDR3: CASRGHSDTGELFF.

This chain links TRBV7-2 with TRBJ2-5. The CDR3 loop spans 15 amino acids. The V gene's germline CDR1 is SGHTA and CDR2 FQGNSA. Here the CDR3 reads CASSPSSTSEETQYF.